This section outlines one T cell receptor (beta chain) sequence together with its context. Its specificity is unknown. The germline V gene encodes CDR1 SGHTS and CDR2 YDEGEE. Trimming removed 4 bases from V and 5 bases from J, with 15 bases in between. CDR3 length: 15 amino acids. This record belongs to a study of T-cell memory formation after mild COVID-19. Study conclusions and caveats: CD4+ clones that contracted lay mainly in CM and EM; CD8+ ones lay in EMRA. Several responding clones turned up in pre-infection memory, indicating that cross-reactive memory may have taken part.

TCRdb ran MiXCR on the 5' RACE reads and lists one entry per CDR3 protein. The sample comprises roughly 620,000 distinct CDR3 sequences, roughly 18% of which are singletons, and more than 10% rests with the top ten. The sequenced material came from PBMCs or a T cell subset sorted from them (not recorded which). The chain uses TRBV5-8 and TRBJ1-4, with a weak D call TRBD1 (6 bases). This TCR was recovered from an adult woman who had mild COVID-19 (a few samples of this study predate the infection). Cell type and time point are not known. The CDR3 DNA sequence: TGTGCCAGCAGCCCATCTGTAGGGACAAATGAAAAACTGTTTTTT. Encoded protein: CASSPSVGTNEKLFF.